This section outlines one TCR beta chain sequence together with its context. This sample was included in a study of blood T cell repertoires in COVID-19. Each participant's cohort was designated according to participant-reported clinical history. Each recovered donor of Cohort 3 presented with two negative PCRs, clearance, or symptom resolution. Source study methods: Amplified reference gene primers provided the basis for estimating nucleated cell counts. Clones were sequenced by immunoSEQ multiplex PCR, and TCRdb holds only the in-frame ones, with some missing. V, J and clone size are taken as reported in that table, and D and trimming were inferred from the DNA itself. The table shows fewer than 400,000 clones, with about nine tenths occurring only once. This sequence originates from a man aged 25-45 years who had recovered from COVID-19. Sequences were obtained from PBMCs or T cells enriched from blood (not recorded which).

CDR3 loop: CARQGNGELFF. CDR3 DNA sequence: TGTGCCAGACAGGGGAACGGGGAGCTGTTTTTT. V gene TRBV21-1 combines with J gene TRBJ2-2; TRBD1, as called in the table, went unchecked against the DNA. TRBV21-1 is listed as a pseudogene. The CDR3 loop spans 11 amino acids.